The subject of this entry is one T cell receptor (beta chain). The source of the sample is a study of shared T cell receptors in the human thymus. Germline V gene lookup returns CDR1 LNHDA and CDR2 SQIVND (reference sequence). The V and J ends lost 5 bases and 4 bases, in that order; junction bases with no gene match: 6. There are 15 residues in the CDR3. This table comes from immunoSEQ multiplex PCR, and its TCRdb copy is limited to in-frame clones, with some not included. The repertoire consists of hundreds of thousands of clones, with about 89% occurring once and the leading ten covering about 0.0094%. These data also formed part of another study, on human thymus T cells. This second study says: The thymus was resected at corrective cardiac surgery.

This sequence was found in a boy under two years old with a congenital heart defect. V usage is TRBV19 and J usage is TRBJ2-5, with 11 bases lining up with TRBD2. The sequencing input was thymocytes. CDR3 in amino acids: CASSSGTSGRETQYF. The CDR3 nucleotides are TGTGCCAGTAGTTCAGGGACTAGCGGTCGAGAGACCCAGTACTTC. The full variable domain, its missing parts supplied by reference TRBV19 and TRBJ2-5, is DGGITQSPKYLFRKEGQNVTLSCEQNLNHDAMYWYRQDPGQGLRLIYYSQIVNDFQKGDIAEGYSVSREKKESFPLTVTSAQKNPTAFYLCASSSGTSGRETQYFGPGTRLLVL.